Sequencing of this TCR beta chain was carried out in a study of control samples from healthy donors and cancer patients. CDR1 LGHNA and CDR2 YNFKEQ come from the germline V gene. The V end was cut by 0 bases, the J end by 2 bases, with 8 bases between. This CDR3 is built from 15 residues. Method: immunoSEQ multiplex PCR; TCRdb's copy keeps in-frame clones and lacks some. The sample lists 150,000 to 200,000 clones, almost 90% seen once, with 1.5% to 2% in the top ten. The chain combines TRBV4-2 with TRBJ1-3; D possibly corresponds to TRBD1 (5 bases). This receptor was identified in a man between 18 and 29 years old in good health. Sequencing was performed on blood. The CDR3: CASSQDRGAGNTIYF. The CDR3 bases are TGTGCCAGCAGCCAAGATCGGGGGGCTGGAAACACCATATATTTT.